The TCR beta chain described here comes from a study of cytomegalovirus exposure and HLA in healthy donors. Study conclusions and caveats: Some segments of the V type, notably TRBV6-2 and TRBV6-3, were excluded as indistinguishable. In vitro testing confirmed a few CMV-associated chains as specific for CMV antigens. By a later analysis, the bulk of CMV-associated TCR beta chains appeared HLA-restricted.

The V gene's germline CDR1 is SGHRS and CDR2 YFSETQ. The CDR3 is made up of 16 amino acids. J lost 6 bases, V lost 0 bases, and 9 bases had no gene match. The PCR made use of 60 Vbeta and 13 Jbeta primers. Method: immunoSEQ multiplex PCR; TCRdb's copy keeps in-frame clones and lacks some. The sample's table shows 70,000 to 75,000 clones. About this clone: Its antigen is undetermined.

This rearrangement joins TRBV5-1 to TRBJ1-1; 9 nucleotides line up with TRBD1. The sequenced material came from PBMCs. The receptor comes from a female donor in good health and CMV-seropositive. The DNA of the CDR3 is TGCGCCAGCAGCTTGGGTATGGGGACAGGGCAGGCTGAAGCTTTCTTT. Residues: CASSLGMGTGQAEAFF. Supplemented by reference TRBV5-1 and TRBJ1-1, the full variable domain reads KAGVTQTPRYLIKTRGQQVTLSCSPISGHRSVSWYQQTPGQGLQFLFEYFSETQRNKGNFPGRFSGRQFSNSRSEMNVSTLELGDSALYLCASSLGMGTGQAEAFFGQGTRLTVV.